A selection of T cell receptor beta chains follows, all from one sample in a study of CD8 T cells in ankylosing spondylitis. From the 5' RACE reads, TCRdb called clonotypes with MiXCR, one entry per CDR3 protein. The sample yields about 220,000 distinct CDR3 sequences, more than 5.5% seen once. The sample taken for sequencing was blood, either unsorted or a sorted T cell fraction (not recorded which). The receptors stem from a male donor with ankylosing spondylitis. The CDR3 runs from the conserved cysteine through the conserved F or W. Each record gives: clone size, V gene, D gene, CDR3 length, J gene, CDR3 DNA, CDR3 protein. A D gene is named only where the DNA matches it firmly. Clone size, where shown, is once, few, many, or a class for clones that have expanded.

many	TRBV20-1	TRBD2	15	TRBJ2-7	TGCAGTGCTAGAGAGCTACTAGCGGATTCCTACGAGCAGTACTTC	CSARELLADSYEQYF
many	TRBV27	.	14	TRBJ1-5	TGTGCCAGCAGACCGTTAGGGCGGAATCAGCCCCAGCATTTT	CASRPLGRNQPQHF
few	TRBV20-1	.	13	TRBJ2-7	TGCAGTGCTCCCCGGGACTTTAACTACGAGCAGTACTTC	CSAPRDFNYEQYF
many	TRBV11-1	TRBD1	14	TRBJ2-7	TGTGCCAGCAGCTTAGAGGACAGGGGAGGCGAGCAGTACTTC	CASSLEDRGGEQYF
many	TRBV13	.	16	TRBJ2-1	TGTGCCAGCAGCTCAAGGCGGCTAGCCGAATACAATGAGCAGTTCTTC	CASSSRRLAEYNEQFF
few	TRBV27	TRBD1	13	TRBJ1-5	TGTGCCAGCAGCTGGGACAGGAGACAGCCCCAGCATTTT	CASSWDRRQPQHF
.	TRBV5-4	TRBD2	14	TRBJ2-1	TGTGCCAGCAGACCGGGACTAGCGGACAATGAGCAGTTCTTC	CASRPGLADNEQFF
many	TRBV7-9	TRBD1	15	TRBJ1-2	TGTGCCAGCAGCTCGCCGGGACAGGGAGACTATGGCTACACCTTC	CASSSPGQGDYGYTF
many	TRBV7-9	.	14	TRBJ2-1	TGTGCCAGCAGCTTCCCTTCCCCCTACAATGAGCAGTTCTTC	CASSFPSPYNEQFF
many	TRBV24-1	.	12	TRBJ1-2	TGTGCCACCAGTGATGCAGGGGATGGCTACACCTTC	CATSDAGDGYTF
many	TRBV9	.	12	TRBJ2-3	TGTGCCAGCAGCGAAAAAGAAGGTACGCAGTATTTT	CASSEKEGTQYF
many	TRBV29-1	TRBD1	13	TRBJ2-1	TGCAGCGTTGAAGGAGACAGGGTGCGCGAGCAGTTCTTC	CSVEGDRVREQFF
many	TRBV5-1	.	16	TRBJ1-2	TGCGCCAGCAGCCCATATCCAGGGGCGAGAAACTATGGCTACACCTTC	CASSPYPGARNYGYTF
many	TRBV4-2	TRBD1	16	TRBJ2-1	TGTGCCAGCAGCCAAGAACGACAGGGGGTTGACAATGAGCAGTTCTTC	CASSQERQGVDNEQFF
few	TRBV7-9	.	14	TRBJ2-7	TGTGCCAGCAGCTTATCTTCTTCTCCCTACGAGCAGTACTTC	CASSLSSSPYEQYF
many	TRBV28	TRBD1	11	TRBJ1-1	TGTGCCAGCGACAGGGGTAATGAAGCTTTCTTT	CASDRGNEAFF
many	TRBV6-2/TRBV6-3	TRBD1	15	TRBJ1-1	TGTGCCAGCAGTTACTCGGGACAGGGGTGGACTGAAGCTTTCTTT	CASSYSGQGWTEAFF
few	TRBV5-6	TRBD2	13	TRBJ2-7	TGTGCCAGCAGCACCCTAGCGGGAGTTGAGCAGTACTTC	CASSTLAGVEQYF
few	TRBV3-1	.	13	TRBJ2-7	TGTGCCAGCAGCCAGTACACCTTCTACGAGCAGTACTTC	CASSQYTFYEQYF
.	TRBV27	TRBD1	14	TRBJ2-5	TGTGCCAGCAGTCGGCGACAGGGAAAAGAGACCCAGTACTTC	CASSRRQGKETQYF
many	TRBV28	TRBD1	15	TRBJ2-7	TGTGCCAGCAGTTTATTGGGACAGGGGGTTAACGAGCAGTACTTC	CASSLLGQGVNEQYF
many	TRBV24-1	TRBD1	17	TRBJ2-3	TGTGCCACCAGTGTTCCCCGGGACAGCCTCAGCACAGATACGCAGTATTTT	CATSVPRDSLSTDTQYF
few	TRBV4-3	TRBD2	18	TRBJ2-1	TGCGCCAGCAGCCAGGATCCCCCCCGGCGGGGGGCGGGGAATGAGCAGTTCTTC	CASSQDPPRRGAGNEQFF
many	TRBV7-9	.	11	TRBJ1-6	TGTGCCAGCAGCTTGACAGGCATCCTCCACTTT	CASSLTGILHF
many	TRBV20-1	TRBD2	16	TRBJ2-5	TGCAGTGTCCGAACCCTAGCGGGGGTTCCACAAGAGACCCAGTACTTC	CSVRTLAGVPQETQYF
many	TRBV7-9	.	12	TRBJ2-1	TGTGCCAGCAGCCCCATTGGGAATGAGCAGTTCTTC	CASSPIGNEQFF
.	TRBV24-1	.	13	TRBJ2-2	TGTGCCACCAGTGAAGGGGGGACCGGGGAGCTGTTTTTT	CATSEGGTGELFF
many	TRBV20-1	.	15	TRBJ1-2	TGCAGTGCTAGAACCGGGACTGGCCGTTACTATGGCTACACCTTC	CSARTGTGRYYGYTF
.	TRBV6-2/TRBV6-3	.	14	TRBJ1-5	TGTGCCAGCAGCCCCCTTTGGCTTAATCAGCCCCAGCATTTT	CASSPLWLNQPQHF
many	TRBV6-2/TRBV6-3	.	16	TRBJ2-1	TGTGCCAGCAGCTCGTGGGGGGCGGAGTCTACAAGCGAGCAGTTCTTC	CASSSWGAESTSEQFF
few	TRBV28	TRBD2	15	TRBJ2-3	TGTGCCAGCAGTTTTGGGGGGACTAACACAGATACGCAGTATTTT	CASSFGGTNTDTQYF
many	TRBV11-2	TRBD2	14	TRBJ2-7	TGTGCCAGCAGCGGTAGCGGGAGATCCTACGAGCAGTACTTC	CASSGSGRSYEQYF
many	TRBV6-5	.	14	TRBJ2-1	TGTGCCAGCAGTTACCCCGTGAATATGGGAGAGCAGTTCTTC	CASSYPVNMGEQFF
many	TRBV5-1	TRBD1	15	TRBJ2-2	TGCGCCAGCAGCAGGTGGGACAGCAACACCGGGGAGCTGTTTTTT	CASSRWDSNTGELFF
many	TRBV20-1	TRBD2	13	TRBJ2-1	TGCAGTGTTAGGCTAGCGGATCACAATGAGCAGTTCTTC	CSVRLADHNEQFF
many	TRBV21-1	.	15	TRBJ1-2	TGTGCCAGCAGCAAAGATGCGACAGCTGACTATGGCTACACCTTC	CASSKDATADYGYTF
many	TRBV7-9	.	12	TRBJ1-1	TGTGCCAGCAGCTTATCTGACAGCGGGGCTTTCTTT	CASSLSDSGAFF
many	TRBV4-3	.	15	TRBJ2-2	TGCGCCAGCAGCCAAGGAGGTGGCCGGAACGGGGAGCTGTTTTTT	CASSQGGGRNGELFF
.	TRBV20-1	TRBD1	16	TRBJ2-5	TGCAGTGCTAGAGATAAAAACAGGGGGCCGCTAGAGACCCAGTACTTC	CSARDKNRGPLETQYF
many	TRBV28	TRBD2	18	TRBJ2-5	TGTGCCAGCAGTTTAAGACTAGCGGGGGGGCCTATCAGAGAGACCCAGTACTTC	CASSLRLAGGPIRETQYF
many	TRBV9	.	13	TRBJ1-1	TGTGCCAGCAGCGTAGGGAGATACACTGAAGCTTTCTTT	CASSVGRYTEAFF
.	TRBV9	TRBD1	15	TRBJ2-7	TGTGCCAGCAGCGCCCCCGGGACAGGGGAATACGAGCAGTACTTC	CASSAPGTGEYEQYF
few	TRBV30	.	12	TRBJ1-4	TGTGCCTGGAGTTCGACCGGCGAAAAACTGTTTTTT	CAWSSTGEKLFF
many	TRBV20-1	.	11	TRBJ1-2	TGCAGTGCTAGAGATCCCTATGGCTACACCTTC	CSARDPYGYTF
.	TRBV20-1	.	12	TRBJ2-7	TGCAGTGCTACAGGGGGGGCTCTCGAGCAGTACTTC	CSATGGALEQYF
many	TRBV15	.	13	TRBJ2-7	TGTGCCACCAGCTCCCCGATAGGCTACGAGCAGTACTTC	CATSSPIGYEQYF
few	TRBV7-2	.	13	TRBJ1-2	TGTGCCAGCAGCTTAGCGCACATTTGGGGCTACACCTTC	CASSLAHIWGYTF
few	TRBV7-6	.	17	TRBJ2-1	TGTGCCAGCAGCTTGGACGGGACACCCTTCACCCACAATGAGCAGTTCTTC	CASSLDGTPFTHNEQFF
.	TRBV7-9	.	15	TRBJ2-5	TGTGCCAGCAGCATCCCCACAGGAATGACGGAGACCCAGTACTTC	CASSIPTGMTETQYF
.	TRBV20-1	TRBD1	14	TRBJ1-2	TGCAGTGCTAGAGACGGGACAGACCTCTATGGCTACACCTTC	CSARDGTDLYGYTF
many	TRBV14	.	15	TRBJ2-1	TGTGCCAGCAGCCAACTAGCCCAAAGTTACAATGAGCAGTTCTTC	CASSQLAQSYNEQFF
few	TRBV4-1	.	15	TRBJ2-1	TGCGCCAGCAGCCAAGGTGGGACTGGCTACAATGAGCAGTTCTTC	CASSQGGTGYNEQFF